The present entry profiles one TCR beta chain with its context. Profiled with immunoSEQ multiplex PCR; TCRdb holds only in-frame clones, not every one. The sample yields roughly 290,000 clones, approximately 85% seen once. The data are from a study of blood T cell repertoires in COVID-19. Germline V CDR1 and CDR2: MDHEN, SYDVKM. The CDR3 covers 13 residues. V shed 6 bases and J shed 6 bases, with 15 bases lying between them. The TCR originated in a woman in her 30s who had recovered from COVID-19. The chain combines TRBV28 with TRBJ2-7; the D is unclear. Material: PBMCs or T cells enriched from blood (not recorded which). CDR3 bases: TGTGCCAGCAGACGAACCGGAGAGGCCGAGCAGTACTTC. Protein: CASRRTGEAEQYF.